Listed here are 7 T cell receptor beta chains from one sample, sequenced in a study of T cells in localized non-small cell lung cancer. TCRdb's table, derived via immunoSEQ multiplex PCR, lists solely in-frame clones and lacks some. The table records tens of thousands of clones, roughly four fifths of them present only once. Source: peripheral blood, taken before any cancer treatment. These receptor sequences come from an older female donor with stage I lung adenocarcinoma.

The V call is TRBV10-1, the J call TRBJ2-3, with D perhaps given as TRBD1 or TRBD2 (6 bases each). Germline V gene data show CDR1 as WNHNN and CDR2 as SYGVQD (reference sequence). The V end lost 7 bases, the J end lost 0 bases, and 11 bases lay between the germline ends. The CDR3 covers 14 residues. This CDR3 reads CASNPGGSTDTQYF. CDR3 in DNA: TGCGCCAGCAACCCCGGGGGCAGCACAGATACGCAGTATTTT.

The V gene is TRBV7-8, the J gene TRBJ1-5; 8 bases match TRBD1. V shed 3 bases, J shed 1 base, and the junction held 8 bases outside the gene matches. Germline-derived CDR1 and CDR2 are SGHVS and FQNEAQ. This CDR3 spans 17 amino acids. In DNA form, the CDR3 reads TGTGCCAGCAGCTTCGCCCAGGGGGCAGGCAGCAATCAGCCCCAGCATTTT. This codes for CASSFAQGAGSNQPQHF.

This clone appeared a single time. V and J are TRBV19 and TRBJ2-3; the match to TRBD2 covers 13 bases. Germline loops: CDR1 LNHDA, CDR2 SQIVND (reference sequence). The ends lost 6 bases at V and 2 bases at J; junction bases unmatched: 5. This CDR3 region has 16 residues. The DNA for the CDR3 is TGTGCCAGTAGGACTAGCGGGAGGAGGAACACAGATACGCAGTATTTT. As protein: CASRTSGRRNTDTQYF.

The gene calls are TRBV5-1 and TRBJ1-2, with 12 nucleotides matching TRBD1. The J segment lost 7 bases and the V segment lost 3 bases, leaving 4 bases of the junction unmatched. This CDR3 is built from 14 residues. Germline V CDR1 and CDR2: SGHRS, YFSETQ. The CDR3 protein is CASSSGQGAVGYTF. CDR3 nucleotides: TGCGCCAGCAGCTCGGGACAGGGGGCGGTTGGCTACACCTTC.

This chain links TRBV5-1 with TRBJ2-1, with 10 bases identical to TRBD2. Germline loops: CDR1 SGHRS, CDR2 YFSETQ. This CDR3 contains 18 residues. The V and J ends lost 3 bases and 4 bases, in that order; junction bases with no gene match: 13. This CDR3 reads CASSSPDPSGSLYNEQFF. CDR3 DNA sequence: TGCGCCAGCAGCTCCCCGGACCCTAGCGGGAGTCTGTACAATGAGCAGTTCTTC.

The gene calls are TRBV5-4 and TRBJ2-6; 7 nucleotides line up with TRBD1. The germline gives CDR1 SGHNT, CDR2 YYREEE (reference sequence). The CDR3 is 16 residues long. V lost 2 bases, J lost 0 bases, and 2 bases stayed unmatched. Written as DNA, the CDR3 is TGTGCCAGCAGCTTTGACAGGGCCTCTGGGGCCAACGTCCTGACTTTC. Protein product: CASSFDRASGANVLTF.

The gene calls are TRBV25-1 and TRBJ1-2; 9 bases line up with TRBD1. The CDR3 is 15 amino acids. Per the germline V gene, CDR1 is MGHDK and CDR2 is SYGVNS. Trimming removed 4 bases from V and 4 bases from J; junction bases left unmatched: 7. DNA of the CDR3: TGTGCCAGCAGTGGGGCGGGACAGGGCATCTATGGCTACACCTTC. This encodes CASSGAGQGIYGYTF.